The clone carrying this T cell receptor (beta chain) was seen only once. The antigen is undetermined. Sequencing used immunoSEQ multiplex PCR; TCRdb keeps in-frame clones, though not all of them. The top ten clones hold approximately 0.59% of a sample with around 120,000 clones, about 90% of them seen once. This sample was taken from a study of Tregs in tolerant kidney transplant recipients. Study-wide points: Biological reproducibility was not directly addressed, but technical replication error appeared minimal.

CDR3 length: 13 amino acids. Germline values: CDR1 GTSNPN, CDR2 SVGIG (reference sequence). J lost 10 bases, V lost 1 base, and 3 bases had no gene match. The source of this sequence is a human donor in good health. Source material: CD4+ T cells from blood. This chain links TRBV30 with TRBJ1-6; 8 bases align to TRBD1. This chain's CDR3 is CAWSGQGTSPLHF. The CDR3 DNA sequence: TGTGCCTGGAGTGGACAGGGGACGTCACCCCTCCACTTT.